This TCR beta chain was recovered during a study of shared clonotypes between healthy human individuals. Positive CCR7 selection of CD45RO-negative cells yielded the naive CD8 cells, and terminally differentiated effector memory CD45RA+ cells were excluded. The CDR3 runs to 15 residues. Germline V gene sequence: CDR1 SGHNT, CDR2 YYREEE (reference sequence). Trimming took 5 bases from V and 0 from J; bases not matched to a gene: 6. The data were produced by immunoSEQ multiplex PCR, yet TCRdb's version contains in-frame clones alone and is incomplete. The table has around 2,000,000 clones, just under 95% seen once.

This receptor was identified in a man aged 18 to 35 in good health. Sequencing input: naive CD8+ T cells sorted from blood. The V gene is TRBV5-4, the J gene TRBJ2-7; 9 bases line up with TRBD2. This CDR3 reads CASSFSGGYSYEQYF. The CDR3 DNA reads TGTGCCAGCAGTTTCAGCGGGGGGTACTCCTACGAGCAGTACTTC.